The rows below give T cell receptor beta chains drawn from one sample of a study of Ad26.COV2.S vaccination and SARS-CoV-2 variants. Here immunoSEQ multiplex PCR was the method, and the copy in TCRdb shows in-frame clones only, minus some. The sample holds roughly 300,000 clones; about 86% are singletons and the top ten take about 11%. This material consisted of peripheral blood, taken in a trial of Ad26.COV2.S vaccine versus placebo. These receptors originate from a person aged 18-60 years who received the Ad26.COV2.S COVID-19 vaccine or a placebo. Both conserved end residues are part of each CDR3. The order of the fields is V gene, D gene, clone size, J gene, CDR3 DNA, CDR3 protein. The D gene is left open where the match is weak. Part of the rows lack a size; the others show once, few, many or a class for expanded clones.

v_gene: TRBV6-4
d_gene: -
abundance: once
j_gene: TRBJ2-2
CDR3nt: TGTGCCAGCAGTGACCCCTCGGTGAACACCGGGGAGCTGTTTTTT
CDR3aa: CASSDPSVNTGELFF

v_gene: TRBV29-1
d_gene: -
abundance: -
j_gene: TRBJ1-1
CDR3nt: TGCAGCGTTGAATTGACAGAGTCGCCTAACACTGAAGCTTTCTTT
CDR3aa: CSVELTESPNTEAFF

v_gene: TRBV28
d_gene: TRBD2
abundance: -
j_gene: TRBJ2-3
CDR3nt: TGTGCCAGCTTGGGACGTTGGGGGGGGATGTATGCAGATACGCAGTATTTT
CDR3aa: CASLGRWGGMYADTQYF

v_gene: TRBV4-1
d_gene: -
abundance: -
j_gene: TRBJ2-5
CDR3nt: TGCGCCAGCAGCCAATCTCGTGATCTTAAAGAGACCCAGTACTTC
CDR3aa: CASSQSRDLKETQYF

v_gene: TRBV7-3
d_gene: TRBD1
abundance: -
j_gene: TRBJ2-2
CDR3nt: TGTGCCAGCAGCGTGGGGACAGACACCGGGGAGCTGTTTTTT
CDR3aa: CASSVGTDTGELFF

v_gene: TRBV7-8
d_gene: -
abundance: -
j_gene: TRBJ1-1
CDR3nt: TGTGCCAGCAGCCCAACAAACACTGAAGCTTTCTTT
CDR3aa: CASSPTNTEAFF

v_gene: TRBV6-5
d_gene: TRBD1
abundance: few
j_gene: TRBJ1-1
CDR3nt: TGTGCCAGCAGTAGAGGGGAACAGGGGGCCACTGAAGCTTTCTTT
CDR3aa: CASSRGEQGATEAFF

v_gene: TRBV18
d_gene: -
abundance: -
j_gene: TRBJ2-3
CDR3nt: TGTGCCAGCTCACCAAATAGGGGGGCTGGTACGCAGTATTTT
CDR3aa: CASSPNRGAGTQYF

v_gene: TRBV7-2
d_gene: -
abundance: -
j_gene: TRBJ2-7
CDR3nt: TGTGCCAGCAGCTTGGGAACTAATTCAGACGAGCAGTACTTC
CDR3aa: CASSLGTNSDEQYF

v_gene: TRBV6-5
d_gene: -
abundance: -
j_gene: TRBJ2-6
CDR3nt: TGTGCCAGCAGAACCGTCAGCTCTGGGGCCAACGTCCTGACTTTC
CDR3aa: CASRTVSSGANVLTF

v_gene: TRBV4-1
d_gene: -
abundance: -
j_gene: TRBJ2-5
CDR3nt: TGCGCCAGCAGCCAAGATTCGCGGGGATGGGAGACCCAGTACTTC
CDR3aa: CASSQDSRGWETQYF

v_gene: TRBV24-1
d_gene: -
abundance: once
j_gene: TRBJ1-5
CDR3nt: TGTGCCACCAGTGATTCCGGACAGAGCAATCAGCCCCAGCATTTT
CDR3aa: CATSDSGQSNQPQHF

v_gene: TRBV9
d_gene: TRBD1
abundance: -
j_gene: TRBJ2-5
CDR3nt: TGTGCCAGCAGCCGGAGAGGGGGCCTGGACGGGGAGACCCAGTACTTC
CDR3aa: CASSRRGGLDGETQYF

v_gene: TRBV4-1
d_gene: TRBD1
abundance: -
j_gene: TRBJ2-3
CDR3nt: TGCGCCAGCAGCCAGGACAGGGACAGGGCAGGAACAGATACGCAGTATTTT
CDR3aa: CASSQDRDRAGTDTQYF

v_gene: TRBV19
d_gene: TRBD2
abundance: -
j_gene: TRBJ2-1
CDR3nt: TGTGCCAGTAGTATAGCTAGCGGGGGGTTCCCCTACAATGAGCAGTTCTTC
CDR3aa: CASSIASGGFPYNEQFF

v_gene: TRBV3-1/TRBV3-2
d_gene: -
abundance: -
j_gene: TRBJ1-2
CDR3nt: TGTGCCAGCAGCCGCTTCGACAGACACTATGGCTACACCTTC
CDR3aa: CASSRFDRHYGYTF

v_gene: TRBV27
d_gene: -
abundance: -
j_gene: TRBJ2-7
CDR3nt: TGTGCCAGCAGTTTTAAGGACGCGGCCTACGAGCAGTACTTC
CDR3aa: CASSFKDAAYEQYF

v_gene: TRBV30
d_gene: -
abundance: -
j_gene: TRBJ1-3
CDR3nt: TGTGCCTGGAACAACGGGAACTCTGGAAACACCATATATTTT
CDR3aa: CAWNNGNSGNTIYF

v_gene: TRBV11-3
d_gene: -
abundance: -
j_gene: TRBJ1-2
CDR3nt: TGTGCCAGCAGCTCCGGGCAGGACTATGGCTACACCTTC
CDR3aa: CASSSGQDYGYTF

v_gene: TRBV5-1
d_gene: -
abundance: -
j_gene: TRBJ1-1
CDR3nt: TGCGCCAGCAGCCCCCTTGAGGAAGGCACTGAAGCTTTCTTT
CDR3aa: CASSPLEEGTEAFF